This entry lists 10 T cell receptor beta chains sequenced from one sample in a study of siplizumab effects on memory and regulatory T cells (dated by TCRdb to the late 2010s). The library was produced with the immunoSEQ multiplex PCR assay. TCRdb's version of the immuneACCESS table is confined to in-frame rearrangements and falls short of the full clone set. An unresolved V gene accounts for under half of the shortfall where checked; the remainder is of unknown origin. This sample is represented by 70,000 to 100,000 clones; roughly 95% of them were singletons. In total, the top ten clones hold around 0.03% of the sample. Specimen: naive CD4+ T cells sorted from blood. The cell subset or site label here, explained by the study, means: unstimulated naive T cells. The receptors come from a human donor in good health.

The chain has TRBV7-3 and TRBJ1-2, with D perhaps TRBD1 (5 bases). The V and J ends lost 0 bases and 1 base respectively, with 12 bases between them. The germline V gene has CDR1 SGHTA and CDR2 FQGTGA. This CDR3 is built from 16 residues. The CDR3 region has the DNA TGTGCCAGCAGCTTAACGCTGGGGCAGGATAACTATGGCTACACCTTC. This translates into CASSLTLGQDNYGYTF. Using reference TRBV7-3 and TRBJ1-2 for the parts outside the CDR3, the full variable domain is GAGVSQTPSNKVTEKGKYVELRCDPISGHTALYWYRQSLGQGPEFLIYFQGTGAADDSGLPNDRFFAVRPEGSVSTLKIQRTERGDSAVYLCASSLTLGQDNYGYTFGSGTRLTVV.

This chain uses TRBV2 with TRBJ1-2; unclear D gene. The CDR3 loop spans 11 amino acids. Germline CDR1 reads SNHLY; CDR2 reads FYNNEI. The V and J ends lost 10 bases and 5 bases respectively, with 11 bases between them. CDR3 sequence (DNA): TGTGCCATCGGTGTGGTTTATGGCTACACCTTC. Amino acid sequence: CAIGVVYGYTF.

The genes are TRBV5-1 and TRBJ2-5, with 9 bases lining up with TRBD2. The CDR3 sequence is 15 residues long. J lost 2 bases, V lost 1 base, and 3 bases had no gene match. Germline assignment: CDR1 SGHRS and CDR2 YFSETQ. Here the CDR3 DNA reads TGCGCCAGCAGCTTGCTAGCGGGGAATCAAGAGACCCAGTACTTC. Translation: CASSLLAGNQETQYF.

The CDR3 is CASSQLLGVNGYTF. CDR3 DNA: TGCGCCAGCAGCCAATTGCTTGGGGTAAATGGCTACACCTTC. J is TRBJ1-2 and V is TRBV4-1; unclear D gene. Germline CDR1 reads MGHRA; CDR2 reads YSYEKL. Trimming pared 2 bases from V and 6 bases from J, leaving 13 bases between. CDR3 length: 14 amino acids.

This chain joins TRBV28 and TRBJ2-7; 7 nucleotides agree with TRBD1. The CDR3 is made up of 15 amino acids. V trimming: 3 bases; J trimming: 0 bases; junction bases outside the gene matches: 5. Germline loops: CDR1 MDHEN, CDR2 SYDVKM. CDR3 in amino acids: CASSFTGTDSYEQYF. For the CDR3, the DNA is TGTGCCAGCAGTTTCACCGGGACAGACTCCTACGAGCAGTACTTC. Full variable domain (remainder filled in from reference TRBV28 and TRBJ2-7): DVKVTQSSRYLVKRTGEKVFLECVQDMDHENMFWYRQDPGLGLRLIYFSYDVKMKEKGDIPEGYSVSREKKERFSLILESASTNQTSMYLCASSFTGTDSYEQYFGPGTRLTVT.

The chain joins TRBV19 to TRBJ2-5; 8 bases are shared with TRBD1. The V segment lost 9 bases and the J segment 4 bases; nucleotides outside the gene matches: 7. This CDR3 has 13 residues. Germline V lookup: CDR1 LNHDA, CDR2 SQIVND (reference sequence). Here the CDR3 reads CASADRGRETQYF. In nucleotides, the CDR3 is TGTGCCAGCGCAGACAGGGGTCGAGAGACCCAGTACTTC.

The chain combines TRBV6-5 with TRBJ2-6; D perhaps matches TRBD2 (6 bases). Germline assignment: CDR1 MNHEY and CDR2 SVGAGI. The CDR3 has 15 amino acids. V gave up 7 bases and J gave up 2 bases, with 12 bases separating them. The DNA of the CDR3 is TGTGCCAGCACGGGAGTGGGCGCTGGGGCCAACGTCCTGACTTTC. Its translation is CASTGVGAGANVLTF.

The chain carries TRBV5-1 and TRBJ2-3, with D uncertain. The CDR3 spans 13 residues. V was pared by 4 bases and J by 2 bases, with 8 bases between. Germline CDR1 SGHRS, CDR2 YFSETQ. The CDR3 nucleotides read TGCGCCAGCAGCCCACTCTACACAGATACGCAGTATTTT. It yields the protein CASSPLYTDTQYF.

V usage is TRBV6-1 and J usage is TRBJ2-7, with 7 bases matching TRBD2. CDR3 length: 16 amino acids. V dropped 1 base and J dropped 5; count of bases not matched to a gene: 11. CDR1 is MNHNS and CDR2 is SASEGT in the germline V gene. CDR3 amino acids: CASSEVGRRGSHEQYF. CDR3 bases: TGTGCCAGCAGTGAAGTTGGAAGGCGGGGGAGCCACGAGCAGTACTTC.

The CDR3 region is CASSPDGAYGYTF. Written as DNA, the CDR3 is TGTGCCAGCAGTCCGGACGGAGCCTATGGCTACACCTTC. The rearrangement uses TRBV6-5 and TRBJ1-2; D is unclear. CDR3 length: 13 amino acids. Trimming took off 5 bases at V and 4 bases at J, with 11 bases between the two ends. Germline V lookup: CDR1 MNHEY, CDR2 SVGAGI.